These 15 T cell receptor beta chains were all obtained from the same sample, sequenced in a study of Graves' ophthalmopathy and Graves' hyperthyroidism. RNA transcripts were the source from which TCR beta CDR3 regions were amplified. An opening RT-PCR round employed HTBI primers and preceded a second-round multiplex PCR. In TCRdb, the multiplex PCR reads were re-called with MiXCR into one record per CDR3 protein. The table lists 340,000 or so distinct CDR3 sequences, 17% of them singletons, with 9% to 15% in the top ten. Specimen: peripheral blood. Every receptor here comes from an adult man with Graves' ophthalmopathy.

This clonotype has a count of ten or more. The chain links TRBV7-8 to TRBJ1-1; D is unresolved. The V end was cut by 4 bases, the J end by 14 bases, with 20 bases between. The CDR3 length is 13 residues. Germline V CDR1 and CDR2: SGHVS, FQNEAQ. The CDR3 DNA is TGTGCCAGCAGCTCACTCCCGAGAGCTGAGTCCTTCTTT. Amino acids: CASSSLPRAESFF.

This clonotype was recorded at least ten times. The chain carries TRBV9 and TRBJ1-2; D gene ambiguous. Germline V lookup: CDR1 SGDLS, CDR2 YYNGEE. The V end was cut by 0 bases, the J end by 4 bases, with 10 bases between. The CDR3 runs to 14 residues. The CDR3 DNA is TGTGCCAGCAGCGTAGATCACAGTAGCTATGGCTACACCTTC. Translation gives CASSVDHSSYGYTF.

This clonotype occurred many times. The V and J genes are TRBV5-6 and TRBJ2-5; 9 bases line up with TRBD1. Germline-derived CDR1 and CDR2 are SGHDT and YYEEEE. The V segment lost 2 bases and the J segment 4 bases; nucleotides outside the gene matches: 6. This CDR3 has 15 residues. The CDR3 DNA reads as TGTGCCAGCAGCTTTTGGGACAGGGACCGAGAGACCCAGTACTTC. Its protein is CASSFWDRDRETQYF.

Ten or more counts support this clonotype. The gene calls are TRBV5-1 and TRBJ2-4; possible D gene TRBD1, 6 bases. CDR3 length: 16 amino acids. Germline V lookup: CDR1 SGHRS, CDR2 YFSETQ. Trimming took 4 bases from V and 0 from J, leaving 14 bases between them. In DNA form, the CDR3 reads TGCGCCAGCAGCCTGGGGGACACTCTAGCCAAAAACATTCAGTACTTC. This codes for CASSLGDTLAKNIQYF.

This clonotype was seen ten or more times. The chain employs TRBV2 and TRBJ2-5, with 7 positions matching TRBD1. CDR3 size: 15 residues. The germline V gene has CDR1 SNHLY and CDR2 FYNNEI. J gave up 5 bases and V 5 bases, and 11 bases lay outside the gene matches. DNA for the CDR3: TGTGCCAGCAGTCTTAGACAGGGCGGTAGCGAGACCCAGTACTTC. It specifies CASSLRQGGSETQYF.

This clonotype came up many times. V and J are TRBV20-1 and TRBJ1-6, with D maybe TRBD1 (5 bases). The CDR3 totals 15 residues. Germline V gene data show CDR1 as DFQATT and CDR2 as SNEGSKA (reference sequence). Deletions cut 0 bases from V and 7 bases from J, with 13 bases between. The CDR3 DNA sequence: TGCAGTGCTAGAGATCAGGGAAAATTGAATTCACCCCTCCACTTT. Translated: CSARDQGKLNSPLHF.

A remark on this clonotype: A read error may explain this, as a much larger clone is one base away. The chain joins TRBV6-1 to TRBJ2-7, with D perhaps matching TRBD1 (6 bases). The CDR3 length is 14 residues. The germline V and J ends were trimmed by 9 bases and 7 bases, with 22 bases remaining between them. Germline V gene sequence: CDR1 MNHNS, CDR2 SASEGT. CDR3 nucleotide sequence: TGTGCCAGTAAAGGATCCAGGGGAACAGGAGAGCAGTACTTC. Protein sequence: CASKGSRGTGEQYF.

In its sample, this clonotype was seen many times. The chain combines TRBV3-1 with TRBJ1-1; D might be TRBD1 (5 bases). Germline V gives CDR1 LGHDT, CDR2 YNNKEL (reference sequence). V lost 2 bases, J lost 7 bases, and 8 bases lay in between. The CDR3 extends over 12 amino acids. In DNA, the CDR3 is TGTGCCAGCAGCCAATCCGGGGGTGAAGCTTTCTTT. This sequence encodes CASSQSGGEAFF.

Details on this clonotype: Possible read error: a much larger clone is one base away. The chain recombines TRBV11-2 with TRBJ2-2, with 10 positions matching TRBD2. CDR3 length: 16 residues. V lost 2 bases, J lost 2 bases, and 2 bases stayed unmatched. CDR1 and CDR2 (germline): SGHAT, FQNNGV. CDR3 coding DNA: TGTGCCAGCAGCTTAACTAGCGGGGTCAACACCGGGGAGCTGTTTTTT. Amino acid sequence: CASSLTSGVNTGELFF.

This clonotype has at least ten counts. This rearrangement joins TRBV6-1 to TRBJ1-5, with D unresolved. The CDR3 has 12 amino acids. In germline, CDR1 is MNHNS, CDR2 SASEGT. The germline V and J ends were trimmed by 6 bases and 6 bases, with 9 bases remaining between them. The CDR3, as DNA: TGTGCCAGCAGCCGCCCAAGTCAGCCCCAGCATTTT. Translated: CASSRPSQPQHF.

V is TRBV24-1 and J is TRBJ2-5, with a tentative D call TRBD2 (5 bases). Germline assignment: CDR1 KGHDR and CDR2 SFDVKD. The CDR3 loop spans 15 amino acids. V gave up 5 bases and J gave up 6 bases, with 18 bases separating them. This CDR3 reads CATSAPEGLSKTQYF. The CDR3 nucleotides read TGTGCCACCAGTGCCCCTGAAGGACTTTCAAAGACCCAGTACTTC.

This clonotype was seen ten or more times. The chain couples TRBV7-8 to TRBJ2-2; either TRBD1 or TRBD2 may fit D (5 bases each). Per germline, CDR1 SGHVS and CDR2 FQNEAQ. Trimming took 4 bases from V and 6 from J, leaving 15 bases between them. The length of the CDR3 is 15 residues. The CDR3 nucleotides are TGTGCCAGCAGCTCAAGGGACGGAACCCCCGGGGAGCTGTTTTTT. Translation: CASSSRDGTPGELFF.

The table lists this clonotype with many counts. The V gene is TRBV19, the J gene TRBJ2-2, with D possibly matching TRBD2 (5 bases). V lost 5 bases to trimming and J lost 4 bases, with 17 bases between them. This CDR3 contains 16 residues. The germline CDR1 and CDR2 sequences are LNHDA and SQIVND (reference sequence). DNA for the CDR3: TGTGCCAGTAGTCTCAGAGCGGAGGTGGGCACCGGGGAGCTGTTTTTT. Residues: CASSLRAEVGTGELFF.

This chain uses TRBV24-1 with TRBJ2-5; D not resolved. The CDR3 is 14 residues long. V lost 4 bases and J lost 0, with 8 bases in between. Germline loops: CDR1 KGHDR, CDR2 SFDVKD. In DNA form, the CDR3 reads TGTGCCACCAGTGACCGAGTGAACCAAGAGACCCAGTACTTC. Translating gives CATSDRVNQETQYF.

This clonotype was observed many times. The rearrangement uses TRBV5-1 and TRBJ2-5, with 11 bases identical to TRBD2. The CDR3 has 17 residues. The V segment lost 3 bases and the J segment 4 bases; nucleotides outside the gene matches: 11. Germline-derived CDR1 and CDR2 are SGHRS and YFSETQ. CDR3 protein: CASSSILAGGPAETQYF. The CDR3 region has the DNA TGCGCCAGCAGCTCCATCTTAGCGGGAGGGCCAGCAGAGACCCAGTACTTC.